A single sample gave rise to the 20 T cell receptor beta chains below, sequenced in a study of spatial heterogeneity in lung cancer. Noted time point: sample taken at primary tumor resection. Material for sequencing was whole RNA from tumor, nontumor lung or frozen PBMC, left unsorted. TCRdb fed the 5' RACE reads into MiXCR, producing one record per CDR3 protein. The sample records fewer than 7,500 distinct CDR3 sequences, over 15% being singletons. Material: PBMCs, obtained at surgery. The source is a female donor with early-stage non-small cell lung cancer.

The sample holds a few counts of this clonotype. The chain carries TRBV20-1 and TRBJ1-2; 7 nucleotides match TRBD1. V was pared by 5 bases and J by 1 base, with 16 bases of the junction left unmatched. The CDR3 loop spans 17 amino acids. Germline V gene lookup returns CDR1 DFQATT and CDR2 SNEGSKA (reference sequence). CDR3 nucleotides: TGCAGTGCTCCGACCGTCCGATCACAGGGGCGTAACTATGGCTACACCTTC. Protein product: CSAPTVRSQGRNYGYTF.

Ten or more counts support this clonotype. This chain uses TRBV6-5 with TRBJ1-5; TRBD1 agrees at 8 bases. Trimming cost V 5 bases and J 3 bases; bases outside gene matches: 9. From germline, CDR1 is MNHEY and CDR2 SVGAGI. CDR3 length: 16 residues. The CDR3: CASSKDQGADNQPQHF. The CDR3 DNA follows: TGTGCCAGCAGTAAGGACCAGGGGGCGGACAATCAGCCCCAGCATTTT.

The gene calls are TRBV2 and TRBJ2-7, with 8 bases fitting TRBD2. Germline trimming cut 5 bases from V and 2 bases from J; bases unmatched to any gene: 5. CDR3 length equals 14 residues. Germline V gene data show CDR1 as SNHLY and CDR2 as FYNNEI. The DNA of the CDR3 is TGTGCCAGCAGTCGGCCAGCGGGAGCCTACGAGCAGTACTTC. It yields the protein CASSRPAGAYEQYF.

The chain employs TRBV7-2 and TRBJ2-6; possible D gene TRBD2, 7 bases. With 5 bases removed from V and 4 bases from J, the gap between germline ends came to 18 bases. In germline, CDR1 is SGHTA, CDR2 FQGNSA. The CDR3 is 17 amino acids. Here the CDR3 reads CASSPLPRGTGANVLTF. DNA for the CDR3: TGTGCCAGCAGCCCACTTCCGCGGGGGACAGGGGCCAACGTCCTGACTTTC.

This clonotype is medium-sized (0.01 to 0.1%) within its sample. The gene calls are TRBV7-2 and TRBJ2-7, with no clear D. V was pared by 2 bases and J by 4 bases, with 12 bases between. The CDR3 has 14 residues. Germline lookup yields CDR1 SGHTA and CDR2 FQGNSA. The CDR3 here is CASSLIGRPYEQYV. CDR3 in DNA: TGTGCCAGCAGCTTAATCGGGCGGCCTTACGAGCAGTACGTC.

The table lists this clonotype with a few counts. A much larger clone is a single base away; this may be a read error. V gene TRBV18 combines with J gene TRBJ2-5; D is undetermined. The length of the CDR3 is 13 residues. The germline V gene has CDR1 KGHSH and CDR2 LQKENI. This chain's CDR3 is CAGSPQGVETQYF. The CDR3 DNA reads as TGTGCCGGCTCACCTCAAGGCGTAGAGACCCAGTACTTC.

In its sample, this clonotype is medium-sized. This chain links TRBV20-1 with TRBJ2-4; TRBD1 matches 9 bases. Germline-derived CDR1 and CDR2 are DFQATT and SNEGSKA (reference sequence). The CDR3 contains 14 residues. V lost 1 base to trimming and J lost 6 bases; unmatched junction nucleotides: 4. Here the CDR3 DNA reads TGCAGTGCTAGAGCCACAGGGGGCTCAAACATTCAGTACTTC. It specifies CSARATGGSNIQYF.

The chain carries TRBV11-1 and TRBJ2-7; D is unresolved. The CDR3 extends over 13 amino acids. Germline CDR1 is SGHAT and CDR2 is FQDESV (reference sequence). V gave up 4 bases and J gave up 4 bases, with 11 bases separating them. The CDR3 bases are TGTGCCAGCAGCTACAAAGGGAATTACGAGCAGTACTTC. Residues: CASSYKGNYEQYF.

This sequence joins TRBV19 and TRBJ2-5, with 11 bases matching TRBD2. V was clipped by 9 bases and J by 0 bases; unmatched bases: 6. This CDR3 is built from 15 residues. The germline gives CDR1 LNHDA, CDR2 SQIVND (reference sequence). CDR3 region: CASSGTSGDQETQYF. CDR3 in DNA: TGTGCCAGCAGTGGGACTAGCGGAGACCAAGAGACCCAGTACTTC.

By share, this clonotype ranks as medium-sized (0.01 to 0.1%). CDR3 sequence reads: CSAMGFYSGNTIYF. For the CDR3, the DNA is TGCAGTGCTATGGGATTCTACTCTGGAAACACCATATATTTT. The chain joins TRBV20-1 to TRBJ1-3; D unresolved. This CDR3 comprises 14 residues. Trimming stripped 4 bases from V and 0 bases from J, with 10 bases between. Germline V CDR1 and CDR2: DFQATT, SNEGSKA (reference sequence).

This clonotype is classed as medium-sized. The V call is TRBV12-3 or TRBV12-4, the J call TRBJ1-2; 7 bases are shared with TRBD1. CDR3 length equals 13 residues. V gave up 5 bases and J gave up 4 bases; unmatched junction bases: 4. CDR3 in amino acids: CASSVGQSYGYTF. DNA of the CDR3: TGTGCCAGCAGTGTGGGACAGAGCTATGGCTACACCTTC.

The chain carries TRBV5-4 and TRBJ2-1, with 10 bases aligning to TRBD2. The CDR3 length is 15 residues. The V and J ends lost 4 bases and 4 bases, in that order; junction bases with no gene match: 5. The V gene's germline CDR1 is SGHNT and CDR2 YYREEE (reference sequence). CDR3 region: CASSTRTSGYNEQFF. CDR3 DNA: TGTGCCAGCAGCACCAGGACTAGCGGTTACAATGAGCAGTTCTTC.

There are many counts of this clonotype. V usage is TRBV7-6 and J usage is TRBJ2-3; D call uncertain. This CDR3 region has 16 residues. Germline V gene sequence: CDR1 SGHVS, CDR2 FNYEAQ. V was clipped by 1 base and J by 2 bases, with 13 bases between them. CDR3 nucleotide sequence: TGTGCCAGCAGCTTAGGGGCGGTGGGAATCACAGATACGCAGTATTTT. The encoded protein is CASSLGAVGITDTQYF.

In this sample, this clonotype is medium-sized. The chain uses TRBV11-2 and TRBJ1-1; 8 bases align to TRBD1. The germline V gene has CDR1 SGHAT and CDR2 FQNNGV. This CDR3 comprises 15 residues. The ends lost 5 bases at V and 5 bases at J; junction bases unmatched: 10. The CDR3 region is CASSAGTGFRTEAFF. The CDR3 region has the DNA TGTGCCAGCAGCGCCGGGACAGGCTTTCGGACTGAAGCTTTCTTT.

The sample holds a few counts of this clonotype. The chain is built from TRBV7-8 and TRBJ2-1, with D maybe TRBD2 (6 bases). The CDR3 covers 16 residues. CDR1 SGHVS and CDR2 FQNEAQ come from the germline V gene. V lost 2 bases and J 5 bases, leaving 16 bases between the germline ends. DNA of the CDR3: TGTGCCAGCAGCTTATGGGTTAGCGGACACAACAATGAGCAGTTCTTC. It codes for CASSLWVSGHNNEQFF.

By its share, this clonotype is medium-sized (0.01 to 0.1%). V is TRBV27 and J is TRBJ1-1; no clear D gene. With 1 base removed from V and 3 bases from J, the gap between germline ends came to 9 bases. The CDR3 is 14 amino acids. CDR1 MNHEY and CDR2 SMNVEV come from the germline V gene (reference sequence). CDR3 residues: CASSLLAWDTEAFF. For the CDR3, the DNA is TGTGCCAGCAGTTTATTAGCTTGGGACACTGAAGCTTTCTTT.

The chain has TRBV12-5 and TRBJ2-1, with D uncertain. Between the trimmed V and J ends, which lost 6 bases and 7 bases, there was a span of 13 bases. CDR3 size: 13 residues. Germline loops: CDR1 LGHNT, CDR2 FRNRAP. CDR3 protein: CASGPSTDNEQFF. For the CDR3, the DNA is TGTGCTAGTGGCCCCTCGACCGATAATGAGCAGTTCTTC.

This clonotype counts as medium-sized. The chain is built from TRBV20-1 and TRBJ2-6; unclear D gene. Germline values: CDR1 DFQATT, CDR2 SNEGSKA (reference sequence). CDR3 length: 15 residues. V was pared by 1 base and J by 1 base, with 8 bases between. CDR3 sequence: CSARGPWSGANVLTF. DNA for the CDR3: TGCAGTGCTAGAGGCCCGTGGTCTGGGGCCAACGTCCTGACTTTC.

By frequency in the sample, this clonotype is medium-sized. The V gene is TRBV5-1, the J gene TRBJ2-7; 7 positions agree with TRBD1. Germline CDR1 and CDR2: SGHRS and YFSETQ. The CDR3 sequence is 14 residues long. V gave up 3 bases and J gave up 5 bases; unmatched junction bases: 8. The DNA of the CDR3 is TGCGCCAGCAGCTCCACCGGAACAGGGGACGAGCAGTACGTC. Amino acid sequence: CASSSTGTGDEQYV.

The genes are TRBV7-3 and TRBJ2-1; 15 bases match TRBD2. Germline trimming cut 5 bases from V and 12 bases from J; bases unmatched to any gene: 8. Germline CDR1 is SGHTA and CDR2 is FQGTGA. The CDR3 contains 15 residues. CDR3 in amino acids: CASSPGLAGGRAQFF. The CDR3 coding sequence is TGTGCCAGCAGCCCCGGACTAGCGGGGGGGCGGGCGCAGTTCTTC. The whole variable domain, filled in from reference TRBV7-3 and TRBJ2-1, reads GAGVSQTPSNKVTEKGKYVELRCDPISGHTALYWYRQSLGQGPEFLIYFQGTGAADDSGLPNDRFFAVRPEGSVSTLKIQRTERGDSAVYLCASSPGLAGGRAQFFGPGTRLTVL.